This T cell receptor (beta chain) was retrieved from a study of shared clonotypes between healthy human individuals. Measured with immunoSEQ multiplex PCR; TCRdb has only the in-frame clones, and not every one. The sample holds approximately 1.4 million clones; approximately 98% are singletons and the top ten take less than 0.55%. The specimen was naive CD4+ T cells sorted from blood. The subset is: CD45RA+ positively selected. The receptor's source is a young man in good health.

The CDR3 sequence is CASSRSTGARIDTQYF. The CDR3, as DNA: TGTGCCAGCAGTCGATCGACAGGGGCGCGGATAGATACGCAGTATTTT. The chain joins TRBV5-4 to TRBJ2-3, with 8 bases identical to TRBD1. The length of the CDR3 is 16 residues. Germline V gene sequence: CDR1 SGHNT, CDR2 YYREEE (reference sequence). V lost 5 bases to trimming and J lost 5 bases; unmatched junction nucleotides: 13.